Below, 30 T cell receptor beta chains from the same sample are listed, as sequenced in a study of human T cells and chemical hapten exposure. Time point given: patch test 3, about 24 weeks after DPC sensitization. Sample treatment: therapeutic diphenylcyclopropenone sensitization with weekly scalp DPC. MiXCR was run by TCRdb on the RACE reads, yielding one entry per CDR3 protein. The sample lists tens of thousands of distinct CDR3 sequences, approximately 12% occurring once. The sequencing here drew on whole blood, taken in connection with sensitization to the hapten diphenylcyclopropenone (DPC). The receptors shown here come from a woman aged 50 to 60 with alopecia areata. Some clones in this sample may be carry-over from other donors' samples.

The gene calls are TRBV19 and TRBJ2-1; 14 bases fit TRBD2. The germline V gene encodes CDR1 LNHDA and CDR2 SQIVND (reference sequence). This CDR3 spans 14 amino acids. The V segment lost 7 bases and the J segment 12 bases; nucleotides outside the gene matches: 8. This CDR3 reads CASTEGLAGVRQFF. The CDR3 bases are TGTGCCAGTACCGAGGGACTAGCGGGAGTTCGGCAGTTCTTC. The entire variable domain, with the rest obtained from reference TRBV19 and TRBJ2-1, is as follows: DGGITQSPKYLFRKEGQNVTLSCEQNLNHDAMYWYRQDPGQGLRLIYYSQIVNDFQKGDIAEGYSVSREKKESFPLTVTSAQKNPTAFYLCASTEGLAGVRQFFGPGTRLTVL.

This clonotype has just a few counts. This rearrangement joins TRBV6-6 to TRBJ2-7, with D hard to call. The length of the CDR3 is 11 residues. Germline CDR1 MNHNY, CDR2 SVGAGI (reference sequence). Trimming took 4 bases from V and 7 from J, leaving 8 bases between them. The CDR3 sequence is CASSSSWEQYF. In DNA form, the CDR3 reads TGTGCCAGCAGTTCCAGTTGGGAGCAGTACTTC.

The chain uses TRBV6-2 or TRBV6-3 and TRBJ2-7; D is perhaps TRBD1 or TRBD2 (5 bases each). Trimming took 6 bases from V and 1 from J, leaving 16 bases between them. The CDR3 is 15 amino acids. CDR1 and CDR2 (germline): MNHEY, SVGEGT. CDR3 DNA: TGTGCCAGCAGCCCCCCGGGACGGAGTTCCTACGAGCAGTACTTC. The encoded protein is CASSPPGRSSYEQYF.

This clonotype turned up a few times. This chain links TRBV7-3 with TRBJ1-1, with a possible D match to TRBD1 (6 bases). The V end was cut by 5 bases, the J end by 8 bases, with 15 bases between. Germline assignment: CDR1 SGHTA and CDR2 FQGTGA. There are 13 residues in the CDR3. The CDR3 is CASSPSIGGEAFF. CDR3 nucleotides: TGTGCCAGCAGCCCGAGTATAGGGGGAGAAGCTTTCTTT.

This clonotype was seen a handful of times. This chain uses TRBV10-3 with TRBJ1-5, with D perhaps TRBD1 (6 bases). This CDR3 spans 14 amino acids. Trimming took 10 bases from V and 7 from J, leaving 20 bases between them. CDR1 is ENHRY, CDR2 SYGVKD, per germline. The DNA for the CDR3 is TGTGCCACAAGGGACACCCTCGGAGGCCAGCCCCAGCATTTT. This sequence encodes CATRDTLGGQPQHF.

This clonotype showed up many times. The rearrangement links TRBV25-1 to TRBJ2-2; a possible D gene is TRBD2 (6 bases). The ends were cut back, 2 bases at V and 3 bases at J, with 7 bases in the middle. The CDR3 is 14 amino acids. CDR1 is MGHDK, CDR2 SYGVNS, per germline. DNA of the CDR3: TGTGCCAGCAGTGAAGGGGGGTACACCGGGGAGCTGTTTTTT. This gives the protein CASSEGGYTGELFF.

The gene calls are TRBV3-1 and TRBJ2-1; D is uncertain. V dropped 1 base and J dropped 8 bases, with 9 bases sitting between them. The CDR3 totals 13 residues. Germline V CDR1 and CDR2: LGHDT, YNNKEL (reference sequence). DNA for the CDR3: TGTGCCAGCAGCCAAGGTTATCCGGATGAGCAGTTCTTC. Amino acid sequence: CASSQGYPDEQFF.

This clonotype has a count of ten or more. The chain carries TRBV7-6 and TRBJ1-6; D gene ambiguous. CDR3 length: 13 amino acids. Looked up from germline, CDR1 is SGHVS and CDR2 is FNYEAQ. V lost 5 bases to trimming and J lost 8 bases, with 10 bases between them. CDR3 amino acids: CASSPRTDSPLHF. As DNA, the CDR3 is TGTGCCAGCAGCCCCAGGACCGATTCACCCCTCCACTTT.

This clonotype appeared a few times. This sequence joins TRBV7-2 and TRBJ2-1; 7 bases map to TRBD2. The V segment lost 5 bases and the J segment 0 bases; nucleotides outside the gene matches: 7. This CDR3 is built from 16 residues. From germline, CDR1 is SGHTA and CDR2 FQGNSA. The CDR3 region has the DNA TGTGCCAGCAGCACCCGACTAGCCCGCTCCTACAATGAGCAGTTCTTC. Protein: CASSTRLARSYNEQFF.

Points on this clonotype: A much larger clone sits a single nucleotide away, making a read error possible. The chain is built from TRBV7-9 and TRBJ2-1, with 7 bases fitting TRBD2. Germline CDR1 is SEHNR and CDR2 is FQNEAQ (reference sequence). The CDR3 spans 16 residues. Written as DNA, the CDR3 is TGTACCAGCAGCTTAGCGCTAGCGGACTCCTACAATGAGCAGTTCTTC. This sequence encodes CTSSLALADSYNEQFF. Together with reference TRBV7-9 and TRBJ2-1, the CDR3 gives the full variable domain: DTGVSQNPRHKITKRGQNVTFRCDPISEHNRLYWYRQTLGQGPEFLTYFQNEAQLEKSRLLSDRFSAERPKGSFSTLEIQRTEQGDSAMYLCTSSLALADSYNEQFFGPGTRLTVL.

In this sample, this clonotype turned up many times. The chain joins TRBV29-1 to TRBJ2-7, with TRBD1 matching 8 bases. This CDR3 is built from 12 residues. Germline V lookup: CDR1 SQVTM, CDR2 ANQGSEA. With 6 bases clipped from V and 5 bases from J, the junction kept 6 bases outside the gene matches. DNA for the CDR3: TGCAGCGTGGCGACAGGGGTCCACGAGCAGTACTTC. This gives the protein CSVATGVHEQYF.

This clonotype occurred many times. The chain is built from TRBV28 and TRBJ1-5, with 8 bases aligning to TRBD1. Germline V CDR1 and CDR2: MDHEN, SYDVKM. CDR3 length: 18 residues. With V trimmed by 3 bases and J by 0 bases, 10 bases remained unmatched. The CDR3 spells CASSFTGQEVYSNQPQHF. The CDR3 DNA sequence: TGTGCCAGCAGTTTTACGGGACAGGAGGTTTATAGCAATCAGCCCCAGCATTTT.

This clonotype occurred many times. The chain couples TRBV12-3 or TRBV12-4 to TRBJ1-5; the D gene is possibly TRBD1 (5 bases). V lost 4 bases and J lost 11, with 21 bases in between. This CDR3 contains 15 residues. The DNA for the CDR3 is TGTGCCAGCAGTTCGACCAGGGTCCCGGGGTCAGCCCAGCATTTT. Protein: CASSSTRVPGSAQHF.

This clonotype was found a few times. The chain couples TRBV29-1 to TRBJ2-2, with no clear D. Germline V gene lookup returns CDR1 SQVTM and CDR2 ANQGSEA. The CDR3 is made up of 10 amino acids. V gave up 1 base and J gave up 6 bases, with 0 bases separating them. CDR3 in DNA: TGCAGCGTTGAAGCCGGGGAGCTGTTTTTT. It translates to CSVEAGELFF.

In its sample, this clonotype was seen a few times. This chain joins TRBV6-5 and TRBJ1-5; 9 nucleotides line up with TRBD1. The CDR3 runs to 14 residues. The J segment lost 6 bases and the V segment lost 8 bases, leaving 8 bases of the junction unmatched. Germline CDR1 reads MNHEY; CDR2 reads SVGAGI. The CDR3 nucleotides are TGTGCCAGCTCCCTAGGGACAGGGCGTCAGCCCCAGCATTTT. Translated: CASSLGTGRQPQHF.

The chain links TRBV3-1 to TRBJ2-2; 7 nucleotides line up with TRBD2. The CDR3 has 18 residues. Trimming took 0 bases from V and 1 from J; bases not matched to a gene: 8. The germline V gene encodes CDR1 LGHDT and CDR2 YNNKEL (reference sequence). The CDR3 bases are TGTGCCAGCAGCCAAGAGAGCTGGGCTAGCGGGAACACCGGGGAGCTGTTTTTT. As protein: CASSQESWASGNTGELFF. The whole variable domain, remainder taken from reference TRBV3-1 and TRBJ2-2, is DTAVSQTPKYLVTQMGNDKSIKCEQNLGHDTMYWYKQDSKKFLKIMFSYNNKELIINETVPNRFSPKSPDKAHLNLHINSLELGDSAVYFCASSQESWASGNTGELFFGEGSRLTVL.

In its sample, this clonotype was seen many times. V is TRBV6-5 and J is TRBJ2-5; 8 nucleotides match TRBD1. This CDR3 region has 14 residues. The junction had 10 bases not matched to a gene; V was cut back by 5 bases and J by 8 bases. The germline V gene encodes CDR1 MNHEY and CDR2 SVGAGI. The CDR3: CASSKGTGEVTQYF. The CDR3 DNA reads as TGTGCCAGCAGTAAGGGGACAGGCGAAGTTACCCAGTACTTC.

This clonotype was seen a few times. This sequence joins TRBV2 and TRBJ1-5, with D tentatively TRBD1 (5 bases). CDR1 is SNHLY and CDR2 is FYNNEI in the germline V gene. V shed 2 bases and J shed 0 bases, with 8 bases lying between them. The CDR3 has 15 amino acids. CDR3 in amino acids: CASSERGISNQPQHF. The CDR3 nucleotides are TGTGCCAGCAGTGAAAGGGGCATTAGCAATCAGCCCCAGCATTTT.

This clonotype appeared a few times. CDR3 region: CASSQSRGKETQYF. CDR3 DNA sequence: TGTGCCAGCAGCCAATCTCGGGGGAAAGAGACCCAGTACTTC. The V gene is TRBV3-1, the J gene TRBJ2-5, with a possible D match to TRBD2 (6 bases). Trimming removed 2 bases from V and 3 bases from J, with 10 bases in between. Germline assignment: CDR1 LGHDT and CDR2 YNNKEL (reference sequence). The length of the CDR3 is 14 residues.

This clonotype was detected ten times or more. The J gene is TRBJ2-7, the V gene TRBV14; no definite D call. Trimming cost V 2 bases and J 3 bases, with 20 bases left between them. Germline-derived CDR1 and CDR2 are SGHDN and FVKESK. The CDR3 has 17 residues. The DNA of the CDR3 is TGTGCCAGCAGCCAAAAAGCGTACGCCGGACGGCTCTACGAGCAGTACTTC. Its protein is CASSQKAYAGRLYEQYF.

This clonotype was recorded many times. The V gene is TRBV20-1, the J gene TRBJ2-3; tentative D call: TRBD1 (7 bases). Germline V lookup: CDR1 DFQATT, CDR2 SNEGSKA (reference sequence). This CDR3 has 14 amino acids. The germline V and J ends were trimmed by 6 bases and 1 base, with 14 bases remaining between them. Written as DNA, the CDR3 is TGCAGTGCGAGTACAGGGGAGGGCACAGATACGCAGTATTTT. It is translated as CSASTGEGTDTQYF.

This clonotype has ten or more counts. The chain employs TRBV20-1 and TRBJ2-5; D perhaps matches TRBD2 (6 bases). The CDR3 consists of 15 residues. Germline assignment: CDR1 DFQATT and CDR2 SNEGSKA (reference sequence). V dropped 3 bases and J dropped 4 bases, with 18 bases sitting between them. This CDR3 is CSARELGTSRETQYF. The DNA of the CDR3 is TGCAGTGCTAGGGAATTGGGGACTTCCCGAGAGACCCAGTACTTC.

This clonotype was observed a handful of times. The genes are TRBV5-1 and TRBJ1-5; 8 bases align to TRBD1. Germline CDR1 and CDR2: SGHRS and YFSETQ. With 0 bases clipped from V and 6 bases from J, the junction kept 5 bases outside the gene matches. This CDR3 comprises 15 residues. The CDR3 loop reads CASSLAGQDFQPQHF. The DNA of the CDR3 is TGCGCCAGCAGCTTGGCGGGACAGGATTTTCAGCCCCAGCATTTT.

This rearrangement joins TRBV5-1 to TRBJ1-4; D call uncertain. Germline values: CDR1 SGHRS, CDR2 YFSETQ. Trimming left V 0 bases short and J 4 bases short, with 4 bases between. This CDR3 contains 13 residues. CDR3 residues: CASSLAVNEKLFF. The CDR3 DNA follows: TGCGCCAGCAGCTTGGCAGTTAATGAAAAACTGTTTTTT. Supplemented by reference TRBV5-1 and TRBJ1-4, the full variable domain reads KAGVTQTPRYLIKTRGQQVTLSCSPISGHRSVSWYQQTPGQGLQFLFEYFSETQRNKGNFPGRFSGRQFSNSRSEMNVSTLELGDSALYLCASSLAVNEKLFFGSGTQLSVL.

There are many counts of this clonotype. This chain connects TRBV11-2 to TRBJ2-7, with D tentatively TRBD1 (6 bases). The V end lost 5 bases, the J end lost 9 bases, and 11 bases lay between the germline ends. The CDR3 spans 11 residues. CDR1 and CDR2 from the germline V gene are SGHAT and FQNNGV. CDR3 nucleotides: TGTGCCAGCAGCACAGGACAGCTGCAGTACTTC. This sequence encodes CASSTGQLQYF.

The rearrangement links TRBV11-2 to TRBJ2-4; no definite D call. The CDR3 runs to 16 residues. Trimming pared 3 bases from V and 0 bases from J, leaving 12 bases between. Germline CDR1 is SGHAT and CDR2 is FQNNGV. CDR3 in amino acids: CASSFGPALAKNIQYF. CDR3 DNA: TGTGCCAGCAGCTTTGGACCGGCTCTAGCCAAAAACATTCAGTACTTC.

In its sample, this clonotype was seen a few times. The chain links TRBV7-2 to TRBJ1-5, with TRBD1 matching over 7 bases. Germline CDR1 SGHTA, CDR2 FQGNSA. V was pared by 2 bases and J by 6 bases, with 4 bases of the junction left unmatched. The CDR3 spans 14 residues. CDR3: CASSLRGGGQPQHF. CDR3 DNA: TGTGCCAGCAGCTTAAGAGGGGGCGGTCAGCCCCAGCATTTT.

The gene calls are TRBV27 and TRBJ2-7, with D perhaps matching TRBD1 (5 bases). CDR1 and CDR2 (germline): MNHEY, SMNVEV (reference sequence). V lost 0 bases to trimming and J lost 6 bases, with 15 bases between them. This CDR3 spans 15 amino acids. The CDR3 DNA follows: TGTGCCAGCAGTTTATCCCCAACGACCAGGGCCGAGCAGTACTTC. Its translation is CASSLSPTTRAEQYF.

The rearrangement joins TRBV29-1 to TRBJ2-5; the D gene is possibly TRBD2 (6 bases). Germline values: CDR1 SQVTM, CDR2 ANQGSEA. The CDR3 contains 12 residues. V was shortened by 6 bases and J by 2 bases, with 10 bases between the two germline ends. CDR3 bases: TGCAGCGTGGGACTCCTACAAGAGACCCAGTACTTC. It encodes CSVGLLQETQYF.

This clonotype was recorded a few times. The CDR3 protein is CASSRLTGNQPQHF. CDR3 coding DNA: TGTGCCAGTAGTCGATTAACAGGCAATCAGCCCCAGCATTTT. The chain links TRBV19 to TRBJ1-5; D remains ambiguous. This CDR3 region has 14 residues. Germline V lookup: CDR1 LNHDA, CDR2 SQIVND (reference sequence). V lost 5 bases and J lost 2, with 10 bases in between.